The rows below give T cell receptor beta chains drawn from one sample of a study of radiotherapy plus CTLA-4 blockade in lung cancer. The protocol was immunoSEQ multiplex PCR, while the TCRdb copy is restricted to in-frame clones and leaves out a portion. The profile shows about 49,000 clones, around 73% of them singletons. Material: peripheral blood, obtained from a patient treated with radiotherapy plus ipilimumab. The receptors were gathered from a human donor with non-small cell lung cancer who had a complete response to radiotherapy plus ipilimumab. The CDR3 runs from the conserved cysteine through the conserved F or W. D genes are given only for firm matches. Only part of the rows carry a size: once, few, many, or a class if the clone is expanded.

cdr3_nt cdr3_aa cdr3_length clone_size d_call j_call v_call
TGTGCCAGTAGTACACAGCCAGGGTCCTATAATTCACCCCTCCACTTT CASSTQPGSYNSPLHF 16 - - TRBJ1-6 TRBV19
TGCGCCAGCATTAGCTCAGGGGAGCAGTTCTTC CASISSGEQFF 11 medium-sized - TRBJ2-1 TRBV10-1
TGCGCCAGCAGCCAAGGCCCGGCGGGACTCCGCGGGGAAAAACTGTTTTTT CASSQGPAGLRGEKLFF 17 - - TRBJ1-4 TRBV4-1
TGTGCCAGCTCACTAGGGACAGGGTTAACTGAAGCTTTCTTT CASSLGTGLTEAFF 14 - TRBD1 TRBJ1-1 TRBV18
TGTGCCAGTAGTCAAGGAGGGAGGGGCGACTACAATGAGCAGTTCTTC CASSQGGRGDYNEQFF 16 - TRBD2 TRBJ2-1 TRBV19
TGTGCCAGCAGCTTAGGGTCGAGACAGGGCTCAAATGAGCAGTTCTTC CASSLGSRQGSNEQFF 16 - TRBD1 TRBJ2-1 TRBV7-6
TGTGCCAGCTCACCTAACCTAGCGGGAGACTACGAGCAGTACTTC CASSPNLAGDYEQYF 15 - TRBD2 TRBJ2-7 TRBV18
TGTGCCAGCCGGACGACAGGGGGACTTGGCTACACCTTC CASRTTGGLGYTF 13 few TRBD1 TRBJ1-2 TRBV6-5
TGTGCCAGCAGTGAAGGAAATACAGGGGAACGAGGCTACACCTTC CASSEGNTGERGYTF 15 - TRBD1 TRBJ1-2 TRBV6-1
TGTGCCAGCAGCACCACGACTAGCGGGAAAAACACCGGGGAGCTGTTTTTT CASSTTTSGKNTGELFF 17 few TRBD2 TRBJ2-2 TRBV13
TGTGCCAGCAGCTCCGAGGGACTAGCGGGGGGGCTGAAGGGTGAGCAGTTCTTC CASSSEGLAGGLKGEQFF 18 - TRBD2 TRBJ2-1 TRBV7-9
TGTGCCACGACAGACGGGGGTCGAATTCTCACAGATACGCAGTATTTT CATTDGGRILTDTQYF 16 - - TRBJ2-3 TRBV19
TGTGCCAGTAGTTCGGGACTAGCGGGAGCTTCCTACGAGCAGTACTTC CASSSGLAGASYEQYF 16 - TRBD2 TRBJ2-7 TRBV19
TGCGCCAGCAGCCAAGAGGGGTCTCGCCAGGGATCAGATACGCAGTATTTT CASSQEGSRQGSDTQYF 17 few - TRBJ2-3 TRBV4-3
TGCGCCAGCAGCCAAGATTCCCAGGGTCGGGAAAAACTGTTTTTT CASSQDSQGREKLFF 15 - - TRBJ1-4 TRBV4-3
TGTGCCAGCAGCTTAGGGACACCCACGAACACTGAAGCTTTCTTT CASSLGTPTNTEAFF 15 - - TRBJ1-1 TRBV7-2
TGCGCCAGCAGCTCTGACAGTCACGAGCAGTACTTC CASSSDSHEQYF 12 - - TRBJ2-7 TRBV5-1
TGTGCCAGCGGGACGGAGGGACGCAGCGAGCAGTACTTC CASGTEGRSEQYF 13 few - TRBJ2-7 TRBV28
TGTGCCAGCAGTTTTGGGCAGACGGATGAAAAACTGTTTTTT CASSFGQTDEKLFF 14 medium-sized - TRBJ1-4 TRBV28
TGTGCCAGCAGCCCGCTGGGGAGGGGAACCTACGAGCAGTACTTC CASSPLGRGTYEQYF 15 - TRBD2 TRBJ2-7 TRBV7-6
TGCGCCAGCAGCTCGACAGGGGGCTCGGCCAACGTCCTGACTTTC CASSSTGGSANVLTF 15 - TRBD1 TRBJ2-6 TRBV5-1
TGTGCCAGGCTCAGGAACACTGAAGCTTTCTTT CARLRNTEAFF 11 - - TRBJ1-1 TRBV2
TGTGCCAGCACCTCACGAGACATTCAGTACTTC CASTSRDIQYF 11 - - TRBJ2-4 TRBV28
TGCGCCAGCAGCTTGCAGGGACAGGGGGCTTGGGAGCAGTACTTC CASSLQGQGAWEQYF 15 - TRBD1 TRBJ2-7 TRBV5-1
TGTGCCAGCAGCTTAGATTACACAGGGGGCTATGGCTACACCTTC CASSLDYTGGYGYTF 15 - TRBD1 TRBJ1-2 TRBV7-8
TGCGCCAGCAGCTTGACAGTTAACACTGAAGCTTTCTTT CASSLTVNTEAFF 13 - - TRBJ1-1 TRBV4-3
TGCGCCAGCAGCTTAGCGGGAGATCGGTACGAGCAGTACTTC CASSLAGDRYEQYF 14 few TRBD2 TRBJ2-7 TRBV5-1
TGCGCCAGCAGCTACCGGGACAGGGGTCACGAGCAGTACTTC CASSYRDRGHEQYF 14 - TRBD1 TRBJ2-7 TRBV4-1
TGTGCCAGCAGCTTAGACTCCGGGGGGGCTAGCACAGATACGCAGTATTTT CASSLDSGGASTDTQYF 17 once TRBD2 TRBJ2-3 TRBV7-6